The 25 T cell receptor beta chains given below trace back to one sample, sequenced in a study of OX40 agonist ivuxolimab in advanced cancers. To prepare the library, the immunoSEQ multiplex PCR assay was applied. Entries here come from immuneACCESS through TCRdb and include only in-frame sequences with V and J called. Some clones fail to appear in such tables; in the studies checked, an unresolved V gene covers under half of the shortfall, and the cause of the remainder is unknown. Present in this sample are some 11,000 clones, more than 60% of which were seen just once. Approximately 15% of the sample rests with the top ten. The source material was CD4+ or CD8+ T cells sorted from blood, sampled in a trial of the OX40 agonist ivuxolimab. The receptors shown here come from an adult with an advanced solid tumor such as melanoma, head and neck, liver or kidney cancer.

CDR3 in amino acids: CASSEGPYLHF. DNA of the CDR3: TGTGCCAGCAGTGAAGGGCCTTACCTCCACTTT. The rearrangement links TRBV6-1 to TRBJ1-6; the D is unclear. The CDR3 loop spans 11 amino acids. The germline V gene has CDR1 MNHNS and CDR2 SASEGT. Trimming shortened V by 1 base and J by 15 bases, and 7 bases separated the two germline ends.

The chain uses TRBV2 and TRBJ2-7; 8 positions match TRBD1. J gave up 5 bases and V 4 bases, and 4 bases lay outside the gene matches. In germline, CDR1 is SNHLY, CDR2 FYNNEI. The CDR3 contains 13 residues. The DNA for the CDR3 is TGTGCCAGCAGTGGGACAGGGATCGACGAGCAGTACTTC. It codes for CASSGTGIDEQYF.

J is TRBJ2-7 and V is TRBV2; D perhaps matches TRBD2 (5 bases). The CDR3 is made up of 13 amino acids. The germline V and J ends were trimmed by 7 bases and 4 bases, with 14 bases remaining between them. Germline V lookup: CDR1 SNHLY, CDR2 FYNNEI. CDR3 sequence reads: CASTDGLHYEQYF. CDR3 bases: TGTGCCAGCACCGATGGACTTCATTACGAGCAGTACTTC.

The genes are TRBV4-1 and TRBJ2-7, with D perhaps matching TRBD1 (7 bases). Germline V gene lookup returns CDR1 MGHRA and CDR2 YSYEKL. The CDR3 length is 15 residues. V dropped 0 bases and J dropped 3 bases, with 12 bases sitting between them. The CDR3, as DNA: TGCGCCAGCAGCCAAGAAGGAGGGGGCAACTACGAGCAGTACTTC. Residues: CASSQEGGGNYEQYF.

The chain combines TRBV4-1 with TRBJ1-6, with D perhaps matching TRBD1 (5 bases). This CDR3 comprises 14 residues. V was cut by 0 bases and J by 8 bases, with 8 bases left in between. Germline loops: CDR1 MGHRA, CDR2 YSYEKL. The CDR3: CASSQEGPYSPLHF. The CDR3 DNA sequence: TGCGCCAGCAGCCAAGAGGGACCTTATTCACCCCTCCACTTT.

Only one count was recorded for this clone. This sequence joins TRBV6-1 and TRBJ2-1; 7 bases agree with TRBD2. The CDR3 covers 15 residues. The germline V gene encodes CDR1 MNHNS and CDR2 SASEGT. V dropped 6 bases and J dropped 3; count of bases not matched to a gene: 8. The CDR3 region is CASRSLAEDYNEQFF. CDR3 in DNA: TGTGCCAGCAGAAGTCTAGCGGAGGACTACAATGAGCAGTTCTTC.

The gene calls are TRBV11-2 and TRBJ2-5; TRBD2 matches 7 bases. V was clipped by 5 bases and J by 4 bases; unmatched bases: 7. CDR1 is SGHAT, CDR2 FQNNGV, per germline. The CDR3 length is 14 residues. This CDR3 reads CASSPSGGRETQYF. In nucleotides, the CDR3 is TGTGCCAGCAGCCCGTCGGGAGGAAGAGAGACCCAGTACTTC.

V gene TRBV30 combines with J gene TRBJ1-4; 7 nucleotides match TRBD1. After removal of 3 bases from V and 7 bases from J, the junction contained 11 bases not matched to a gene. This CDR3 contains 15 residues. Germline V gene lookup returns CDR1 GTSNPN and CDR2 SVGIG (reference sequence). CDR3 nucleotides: TGTGCCTGGAGCCTTTTTAGAGGGGGCGGTGAAAAACTGTTTTTT. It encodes CAWSLFRGGGEKLFF.

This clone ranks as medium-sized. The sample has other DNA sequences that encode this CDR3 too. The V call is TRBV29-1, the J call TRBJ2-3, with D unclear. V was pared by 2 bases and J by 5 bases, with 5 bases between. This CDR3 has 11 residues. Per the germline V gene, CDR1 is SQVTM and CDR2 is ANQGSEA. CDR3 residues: CSVETGDTQYF. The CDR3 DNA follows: TGCAGCGTTGAAACGGGAGATACGCAGTATTTT.

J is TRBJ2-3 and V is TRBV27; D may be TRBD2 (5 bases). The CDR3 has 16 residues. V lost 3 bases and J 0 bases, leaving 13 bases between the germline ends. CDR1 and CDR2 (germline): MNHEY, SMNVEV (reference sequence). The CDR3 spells CASSFSIGSSTDTQYF. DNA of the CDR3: TGTGCCAGCAGTTTCAGCATAGGGAGCAGCACAGATACGCAGTATTTT.

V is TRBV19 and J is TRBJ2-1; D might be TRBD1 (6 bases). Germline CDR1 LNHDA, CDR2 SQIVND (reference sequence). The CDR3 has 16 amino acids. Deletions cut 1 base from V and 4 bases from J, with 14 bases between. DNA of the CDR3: TGTGCCAGTAGTATAGTATCAGGGGCAGGGTACAATGAGCAGTTCTTC. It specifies CASSIVSGAGYNEQFF.

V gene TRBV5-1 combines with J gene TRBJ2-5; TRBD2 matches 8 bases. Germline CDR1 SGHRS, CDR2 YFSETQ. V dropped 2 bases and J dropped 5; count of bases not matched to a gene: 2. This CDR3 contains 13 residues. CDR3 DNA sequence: TGCGCCAGCAGCTTCACGGGAGGGGAGACCCAGTACTTC. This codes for CASSFTGGETQYF.

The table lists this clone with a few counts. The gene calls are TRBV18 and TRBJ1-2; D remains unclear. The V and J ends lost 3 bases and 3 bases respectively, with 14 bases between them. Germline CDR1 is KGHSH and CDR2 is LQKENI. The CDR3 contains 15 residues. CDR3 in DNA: TGTGCCAGCTCACCGGTCATGCGGAGGGACTATGGCTACACCTTC. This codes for CASSPVMRRDYGYTF.

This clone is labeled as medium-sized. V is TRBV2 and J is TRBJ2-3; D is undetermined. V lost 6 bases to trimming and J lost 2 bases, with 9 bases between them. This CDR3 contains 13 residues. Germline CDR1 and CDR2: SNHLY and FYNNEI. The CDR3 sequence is CASRHYPTDTQYF. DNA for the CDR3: TGTGCCAGCAGACACTACCCCACAGATACGCAGTATTTT.

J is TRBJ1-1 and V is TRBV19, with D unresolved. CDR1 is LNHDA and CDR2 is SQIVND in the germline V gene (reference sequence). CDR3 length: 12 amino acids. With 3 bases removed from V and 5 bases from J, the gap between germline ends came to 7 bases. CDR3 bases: TGTGCCAGTAGTATCGGGAGGACTGAAGCTTTCTTT. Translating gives CASSIGRTEAFF.

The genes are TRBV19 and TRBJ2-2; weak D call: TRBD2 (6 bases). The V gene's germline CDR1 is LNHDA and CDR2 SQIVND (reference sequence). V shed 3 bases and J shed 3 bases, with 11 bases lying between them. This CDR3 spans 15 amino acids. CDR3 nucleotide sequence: TGTGCCAGTAGTATCTACGGGAGCTACACCGGGGAGCTGTTTTTT. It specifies CASSIYGSYTGELFF. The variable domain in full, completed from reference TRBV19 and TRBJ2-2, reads DGGITQSPKYLFRKEGQNVTLSCEQNLNHDAMYWYRQDPGQGLRLIYYSQIVNDFQKGDIAEGYSVSREKKESFPLTVTSAQKNPTAFYLCASSIYGSYTGELFFGEGSRLTVL.

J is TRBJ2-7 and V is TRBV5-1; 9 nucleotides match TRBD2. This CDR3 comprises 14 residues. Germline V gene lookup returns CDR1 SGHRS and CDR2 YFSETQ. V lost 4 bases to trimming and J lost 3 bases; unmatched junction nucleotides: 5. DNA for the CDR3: TGCGCCAGCAGCGTTAGCGGGGGAATCTACGAGCAGTACTTC. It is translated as CASSVSGGIYEQYF.

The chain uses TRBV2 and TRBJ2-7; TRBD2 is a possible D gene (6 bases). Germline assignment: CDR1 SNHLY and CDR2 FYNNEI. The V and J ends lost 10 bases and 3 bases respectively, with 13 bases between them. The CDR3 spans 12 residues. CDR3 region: CATRDFIYEQYF. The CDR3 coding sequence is TGTGCCACCAGGGACTTCATCTACGAGCAGTACTTC.

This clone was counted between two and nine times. CDR3: CASSSPIASGIYNEQFF. The CDR3 bases are TGTGCCAGCAGCTCCCCGATCGCTAGCGGGATTTACAATGAGCAGTTCTTC. The chain is built from TRBV11-3 and TRBJ2-1; 9 nucleotides match TRBD2. Losses at the gene ends were 4 bases for V and 4 bases for J; bases not matched to a gene: 11. The CDR3 extends over 17 amino acids. Germline lookup yields CDR1 SGHNT and CDR2 YENEEA. The whole variable domain, filled in from reference TRBV11-3 and TRBJ2-1, reads EAGVVQSPRYKIIEKKQPVAFWCNPISGHNTLYWYLQNLGQGPELLIRYENEEAVDDSQLPKDRFSAERLKGVDSTLKIQPAELGDSAVYLCASSSPIASGIYNEQFFGPGTRLTVL.

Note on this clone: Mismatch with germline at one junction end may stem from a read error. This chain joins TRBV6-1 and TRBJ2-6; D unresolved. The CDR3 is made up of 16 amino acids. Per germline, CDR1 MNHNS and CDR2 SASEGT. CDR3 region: CAISESFGSGANVLTF. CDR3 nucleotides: TGTGCCATCAGTGAGTCCTTCGGGTCTGGGGCCAACGTCCTGACTTTC.

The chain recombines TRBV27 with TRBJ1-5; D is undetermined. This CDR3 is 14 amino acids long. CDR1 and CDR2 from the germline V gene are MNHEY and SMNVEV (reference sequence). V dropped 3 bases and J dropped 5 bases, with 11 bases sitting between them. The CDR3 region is CASSFSGFHQPQHF. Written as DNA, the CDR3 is TGTGCCAGCAGTTTCTCGGGGTTTCATCAGCCCCAGCATTTT.

The CDR3 spells CASSLYWAPNSGANVLTF. The CDR3 DNA is TGCGCCAGCAGCTTGTATTGGGCCCCGAACTCTGGGGCCAACGTCCTGACTTTC. V gene TRBV5-1 combines with J gene TRBJ2-6; unclear D gene. Germline CDR1 is SGHRS and CDR2 is YFSETQ. The CDR3 covers 18 residues. Trimming cost V 1 base and J 0 bases, with 14 bases left between them.

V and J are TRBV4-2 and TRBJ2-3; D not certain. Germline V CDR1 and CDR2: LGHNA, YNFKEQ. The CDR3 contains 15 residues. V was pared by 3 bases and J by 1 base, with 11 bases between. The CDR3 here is CASSQSPAGTDTQYF. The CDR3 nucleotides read TGTGCCAGCAGCCAGAGCCCGGCTGGCACAGATACGCAGTATTTT.

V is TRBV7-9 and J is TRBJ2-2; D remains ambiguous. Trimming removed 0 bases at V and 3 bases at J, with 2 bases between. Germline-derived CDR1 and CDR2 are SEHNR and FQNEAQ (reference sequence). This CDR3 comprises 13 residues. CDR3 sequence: CASSLADTGELFF. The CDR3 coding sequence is TGTGCCAGCAGCTTAGCAGACACCGGGGAGCTGTTTTTT.

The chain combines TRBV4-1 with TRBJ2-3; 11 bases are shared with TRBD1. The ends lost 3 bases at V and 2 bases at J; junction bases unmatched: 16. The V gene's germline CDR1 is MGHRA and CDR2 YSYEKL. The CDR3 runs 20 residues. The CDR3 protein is CASSHPGQGAEFFPTDTQYF. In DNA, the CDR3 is TGCGCCAGCAGCCATCCCGGACAGGGGGCCGAATTCTTCCCCACAGATACGCAGTATTTT.